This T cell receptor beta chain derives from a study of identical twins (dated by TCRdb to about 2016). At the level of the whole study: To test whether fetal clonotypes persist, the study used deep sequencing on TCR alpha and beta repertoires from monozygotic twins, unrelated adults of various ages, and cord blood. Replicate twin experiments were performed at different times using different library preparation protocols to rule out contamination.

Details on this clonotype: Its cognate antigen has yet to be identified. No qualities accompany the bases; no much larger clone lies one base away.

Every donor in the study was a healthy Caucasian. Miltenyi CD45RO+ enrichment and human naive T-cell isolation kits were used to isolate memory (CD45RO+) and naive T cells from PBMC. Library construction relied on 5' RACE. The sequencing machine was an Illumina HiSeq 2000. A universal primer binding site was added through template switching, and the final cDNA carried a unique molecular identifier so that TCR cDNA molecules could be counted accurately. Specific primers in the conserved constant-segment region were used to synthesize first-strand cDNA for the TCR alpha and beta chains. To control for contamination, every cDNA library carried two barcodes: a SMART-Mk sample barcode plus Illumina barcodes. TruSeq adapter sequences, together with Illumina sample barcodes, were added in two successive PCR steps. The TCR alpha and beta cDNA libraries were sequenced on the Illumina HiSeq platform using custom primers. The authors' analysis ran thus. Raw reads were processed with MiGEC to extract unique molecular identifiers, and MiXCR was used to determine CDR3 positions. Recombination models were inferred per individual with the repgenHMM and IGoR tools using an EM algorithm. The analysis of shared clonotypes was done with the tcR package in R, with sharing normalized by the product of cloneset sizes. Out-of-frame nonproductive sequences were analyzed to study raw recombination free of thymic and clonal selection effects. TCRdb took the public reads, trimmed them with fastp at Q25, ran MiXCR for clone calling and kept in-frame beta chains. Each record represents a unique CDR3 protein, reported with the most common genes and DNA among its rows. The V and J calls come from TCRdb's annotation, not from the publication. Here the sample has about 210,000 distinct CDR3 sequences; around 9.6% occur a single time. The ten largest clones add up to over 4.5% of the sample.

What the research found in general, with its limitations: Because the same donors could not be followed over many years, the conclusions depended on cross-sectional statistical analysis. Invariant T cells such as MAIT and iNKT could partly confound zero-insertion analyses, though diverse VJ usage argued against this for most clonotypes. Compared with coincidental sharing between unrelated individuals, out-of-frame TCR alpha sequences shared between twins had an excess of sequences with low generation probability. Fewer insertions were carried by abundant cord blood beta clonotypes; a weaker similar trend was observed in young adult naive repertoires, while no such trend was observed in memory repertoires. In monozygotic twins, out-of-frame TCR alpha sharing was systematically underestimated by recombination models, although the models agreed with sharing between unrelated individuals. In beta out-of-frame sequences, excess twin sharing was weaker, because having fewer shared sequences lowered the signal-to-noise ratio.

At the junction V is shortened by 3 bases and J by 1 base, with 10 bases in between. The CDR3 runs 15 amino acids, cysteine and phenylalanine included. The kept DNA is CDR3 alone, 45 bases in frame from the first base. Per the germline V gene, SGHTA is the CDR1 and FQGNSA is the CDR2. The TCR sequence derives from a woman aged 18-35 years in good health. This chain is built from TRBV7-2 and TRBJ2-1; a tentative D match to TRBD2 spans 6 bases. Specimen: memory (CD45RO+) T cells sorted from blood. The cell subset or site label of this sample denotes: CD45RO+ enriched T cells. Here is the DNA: TGTGCCAGCAGCTTGGGGAGGCAGTCCTACAATGAGCAGTTCTTC. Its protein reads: CASSLGRQSYNEQFF.